This T cell receptor beta chain was identified during a study of shared clonotypes between healthy human individuals. Assay: immunoSEQ multiplex PCR; the TCRdb copy retains only in-frame clones and omits some. This sample yields approximately 350,000 clones, of which 96% are seen a single time; 0.32% belongs to the top ten. This sequence was found in a young man in good health. Sequenced material: memory CD8+ T cells sorted from blood. Subset of the sample: CD45RO+ cells pooled with CCR7-negative TemRA cells.

CDR3 amino acids: CASSYSTLTGSPLHF. In nucleotides, the CDR3 is TGTGCCAGCAGTTACTCGACCTTGACCGGCTCACCCCTCCACTTT. The V call is TRBV6-5, the J call TRBJ1-6; D gene unclear. Trimming shortened V by 0 bases and J by 10 bases, and 13 bases separated the two germline ends. CDR3 length: 15 residues. CDR1 MNHEY and CDR2 SVGAGI come from the germline V gene.